Below are 27 T cell receptor beta chains sequenced from a single sample in a study of blood T cell repertoires in COVID-19. Assay used: immunoSEQ multiplex PCR; TCRdb lists only in-frame clones, some missing. The sample gives 100,000 to 120,000 clones, over 75% of which show up once; around 16% is in the top ten. The sample comprised peripheral blood. These receptors were obtained from a woman of 80 years or more with active or convalescent COVID-19.

This clone was seen a single time. The chain has TRBV9 and TRBJ1-1; D is unresolved. The CDR3 runs to 14 residues. Germline CDR1 SGDLS, CDR2 YYNGEE. The ends were cut back, 0 bases at V and 6 bases at J, with 12 bases in the middle. The CDR3 sequence is CASSVAEGSPEAFF. The CDR3 coding sequence is TGTGCCAGCAGCGTAGCCGAGGGTTCCCCTGAAGCTTTCTTT.

V and J are TRBV5-4 and TRBJ2-3, with TRBD2 as a possible D gene (6 bases). Germline V gene data show CDR1 as SGHNT and CDR2 as YYREEE (reference sequence). V was trimmed by 0 bases and J by 0 bases, leaving 14 bases between them. The CDR3 sequence is 17 residues long. The chain's CDR3 is CASSLGVADTSTDTQYF. The CDR3 DNA is TGTGCCAGCAGCTTGGGGGTAGCGGATACTAGCACAGATACGCAGTATTTT.

The chain couples TRBV5-1 to TRBJ1-3, with TRBD1 as a possible D gene (5 bases). The CDR3 has 15 residues. Trimming took 4 bases from V and 3 from J, leaving 14 bases between them. The V gene's germline CDR1 is SGHRS and CDR2 YFSETQ. The DNA for the CDR3 is TGCGCCAGCAGCACTTGGACGGGACTTGGAAACACCATATATTTT. It yields the protein CASSTWTGLGNTIYF.

The V call is TRBV2, the J call TRBJ2-7; D is possibly TRBD1 (5 bases). Trimming removed 1 base at V and 1 base at J, with 8 bases between. The CDR3 runs 14 residues. Germline lookup yields CDR1 SNHLY and CDR2 FYNNEI. This CDR3 is CASSEDPGSYEQYF. CDR3 sequence (DNA): TGTGCCAGCAGTGAAGATCCAGGGTCCTACGAGCAGTACTTC.

The V call is TRBV6-2 or TRBV6-3, the J call TRBJ1-1; possibly TRBD1 for D (5 bases). The CDR3 sequence is 17 residues long. The germline V gene has CDR1 MNHEY and CDR2 SVGEGT. Trimming pared 4 bases from V and 2 bases from J, leaving 20 bases between. CDR3 in DNA: TGTGCCAGCAGTTTTAGGCCCCAGGGAACACTAAACACTGAAGCTTTCTTT. This sequence encodes CASSFRPQGTLNTEAFF.

The chain links TRBV29-1 to TRBJ1-1, with no clear D. Germline CDR1 is SQVTM and CDR2 is ANQGSEA. Trimming cost V 8 bases and J 3 bases, with 13 bases left between them. This CDR3 is 12 amino acids long. This CDR3 is CSSSIGDTEAFF. In DNA form, the CDR3 reads TGCAGCTCCTCAATCGGGGACACTGAAGCTTTCTTT. The variable domain in full, completed from reference TRBV29-1 and TRBJ1-1, reads SAVISQKPSRDICQRGTSLTIQCQVDSQVTMMFWYRQQPGQSLTLIATANQGSEATYESGFVIDKFPISRPNLTFSTLTVSNMSPEDSSIYLCSSSIGDTEAFFGQGTRLTVV.

Notes on this clone: This same CDR3 is encoded by further DNA sequences in the sample. The chain couples TRBV29-1 to TRBJ2-1, with 7 bases aligning to TRBD2. The CDR3 is made up of 14 amino acids. V gave up 1 base and J gave up 0 bases; unmatched junction bases: 0. Germline-derived CDR1 and CDR2 are SQVTM and ANQGSEA. The CDR3 nucleotides are TGCAGCGTTGAAGGCGGGAGCTCCTACAATGAGCAGTTCTTC. As protein: CSVEGGSSYNEQFF.

This clone occurred once. The chain links TRBV6-6 to TRBJ1-2; 7 bases fit TRBD1. Germline V gives CDR1 MNHNY, CDR2 SVGAGI (reference sequence). V dropped 2 bases and J dropped 5; count of bases not matched to a gene: 2. The CDR3 extends over 13 amino acids. The CDR3 DNA reads as TGTGCCAGCAGTTACGGGACAGATTATGGCTACACCTTC. It yields the protein CASSYGTDYGYTF.

The J gene is TRBJ2-1, the V gene TRBV6-2 or TRBV6-3; 9 bases are a match to TRBD2. CDR3 length equals 16 residues. Germline V gives CDR1 MNHEY, CDR2 SVGEGT. The junction had 5 bases not matched to a gene; V was cut back by 1 base and J by 4 bases. CDR3 DNA: TGTGCCAGCAGTTACTTGGGCGGGAGGGCGTACAATGAGCAGTTCTTC. Protein sequence: CASSYLGGRAYNEQFF.

The genes are TRBV3-1 (or the pseudogene TRBV3-2) and TRBJ1-6; TRBD1 aligns across 7 bases. Germline V gene sequence: CDR1 LGHDT, CDR2 YNNKEL (reference sequence). The CDR3 is 14 residues long. The V segment lost 6 bases and the J segment 5 bases; nucleotides outside the gene matches: 4. CDR3 nucleotides: TGTGCCAGCAGTCGACAGGGCAATAATTCACCCCTCCACTTT. Its protein product is CASSRQGNNSPLHF.

The chain carries TRBV6-4 and TRBJ2-4; 13 positions agree with TRBD2. The ends lost 7 bases at V and 1 base at J; junction bases unmatched: 10. CDR1 is MRHNA and CDR2 is SNTAGT in the germline V gene. The CDR3 has 18 amino acids. Here the CDR3 DNA reads TGTGCCAGCATTAGGACTAGCGGGAGAGTGGGGGCCAAAAACATTCAGTACTTC. Encoded protein: CASIRTSGRVGAKNIQYF.

The chain uses TRBV5-1 and TRBJ1-3, with 10 nucleotides matching TRBD1. There are 15 residues in the CDR3. J was trimmed by 4 bases and V by 4 bases; bases with no gene match: 5. Germline loops: CDR1 SGHRS, CDR2 YFSETQ. This CDR3 reads CASSEGTGAGNTIYF. The DNA for the CDR3 is TGCGCCAGCAGCGAGGGGACAGGGGCCGGAAACACCATATATTTT.

V gene TRBV18 combines with J gene TRBJ2-1; D gene ambiguous. Between the trimmed V and J ends, which lost 1 base and 9 bases, there was a span of 10 bases. The CDR3 covers 13 residues. Per germline, CDR1 KGHSH and CDR2 LQKENI. In DNA form, the CDR3 reads TGTGCCAGCTCACCACGACCCCGCGGTGAGCAGTTCTTC. Translated: CASSPRPRGEQFF. Full variable domain (outside the CDR3, taken from reference TRBV18 and TRBJ2-1): NAGVMQNPRHLVRRRGQEARLRCSPMKGHSHVYWYRQLPEEGLKFMVYLQKENIIDESGMPKERFSAEFPKEGPSILRIQQVVRGDSAAYFCASSPRPRGEQFFGPGTRLTVL.

This clone appeared once. This chain joins TRBV7-2 and TRBJ2-7; the match to TRBD1 covers 7 bases. CDR1 is SGHTA and CDR2 is FQGNSA in the germline V gene. The CDR3 is 14 amino acids. Trimming took 5 bases from V and 0 from J; bases not matched to a gene: 4. This CDR3 reads CASSPDRDSYEQYF. CDR3 coding DNA: TGTGCCAGCAGCCCAGACAGGGACTCCTACGAGCAGTACTTC. The full variable domain, its missing parts supplied by reference TRBV7-2 and TRBJ2-7, is GAGVSQSPSNKVTEKGKDVELRCDPISGHTALYWYRQSLGQGLEFLIYFQGNSAPDKSGLPSDRFSAERTGGSVSTLTIQRTQQEDSAVYLCASSPDRDSYEQYFGPGTRLTVT.

In this sample, this clone turned up a few times. CDR3 coding DNA: TGTGCCAGCAGTTTGTTGGTACAGGACTCCTACGAGCAGTACTTC. This gives the protein CASSLLVQDSYEQYF. J is TRBJ2-7 and V is TRBV28; possible D gene TRBD1, 5 bases. Trimming left V 3 bases short and J 0 bases short, with 12 bases between. The CDR3 extends over 15 amino acids. The germline V gene has CDR1 MDHEN and CDR2 SYDVKM.

V and J are TRBV11-3 and TRBJ2-2; TRBD1 matches 8 bases. This CDR3 region has 17 residues. V lost 5 bases, J lost 6 bases, and 14 bases stayed unmatched. Germline V gene lookup returns CDR1 SGHNT and CDR2 YENEEA. This CDR3 reads CASSPIGGQGIPGELFF. The CDR3 DNA reads as TGTGCCAGCAGCCCAATCGGAGGACAGGGTATACCCGGGGAGCTGTTTTTT.

The CDR3, as DNA: TGTGCCAGCAGCGCCTCGGGGGGGGGTAGCTACAATGAGCAGTTCTTC. Translating gives CASSASGGGSYNEQFF. The chain couples TRBV7-2 to TRBJ2-1; 8 nucleotides line up with TRBD2. The CDR3 is 16 residues long. Germline V gene lookup returns CDR1 SGHTA and CDR2 FQGNSA. The ends lost 5 bases at V and 3 bases at J; junction bases unmatched: 9. The full variable domain, rest sourced from reference TRBV7-2 and TRBJ2-1, is GAGVSQSPSNKVTEKGKDVELRCDPISGHTALYWYRQSLGQGLEFLIYFQGNSAPDKSGLPSDRFSAERTGGSVSTLTIQRTQQEDSAVYLCASSASGGGSYNEQFFGPGTRLTVL.

The rearrangement uses TRBV3-1 (or the pseudogene TRBV3-2) and TRBJ1-1, with 8 bases identical to TRBD1. The V and J ends lost 4 bases and 4 bases, in that order; junction bases with no gene match: 2. The CDR3 length is 13 residues. Germline V gives CDR1 LGHDT, CDR2 YNNKEL (reference sequence). CDR3 nucleotide sequence: TGTGCCAGCAGCCCCGACAGGGGCACTGAAGCTTTCTTT. Translating it yields CASSPDRGTEAFF.

The J gene is TRBJ1-5, the V gene TRBV2; 9 nucleotides agree with TRBD1. There are 14 residues in the CDR3. The germline CDR1 and CDR2 sequences are SNHLY and FYNNEI. J gave up 9 bases and V 7 bases, and 10 bases lay outside the gene matches. The DNA for the CDR3 is TGTGCCAGCACCGGGACAGGGTCCCTGGGGCCCCAGCATTTT. Protein product: CASTGTGSLGPQHF.

In this sample, this clone turned up a few times. The genes are TRBV6-2 or TRBV6-3 and TRBJ2-6; 9 nucleotides match TRBD2. This CDR3 is 21 amino acids long. V trimming: 3 bases; J trimming: 2 bases; junction bases outside the gene matches: 17. Germline V gene sequence: CDR1 MNHEY, CDR2 SVGEGT. The CDR3 region has the DNA TGTGCCAGCAGTTATTATTTTCGGCTAGCGGGACGCTTGGCTGGGGCCAACGTCCTGACTTTC. This translates into CASSYYFRLAGRLAGANVLTF.

The gene calls are TRBV5-1 and TRBJ2-5, with D maybe TRBD2 (6 bases). V was pared by 3 bases and J by 3 bases, with 12 bases between. Germline V gene sequence: CDR1 SGHRS, CDR2 YFSETQ. CDR3 length: 14 residues. The DNA of the CDR3 is TGCGCCAGCAGCTCCCTAGCGAAGAAAGAGACCCAGTACTTC. Protein sequence: CASSSLAKKETQYF.

This chain connects TRBV18 to TRBJ1-3, with 7 bases fitting TRBD1. V dropped 2 bases and J dropped 4; count of bases not matched to a gene: 5. Germline CDR1 reads KGHSH; CDR2 reads LQKENI. This CDR3 has 15 residues. The chain's CDR3 is CASSPSRGTGNTIYF. CDR3 bases: TGTGCCAGCTCACCAAGCAGGGGGACAGGAAACACCATATATTTT. The variable domain in full, with the rest retrieved from reference TRBV18 and TRBJ1-3, is NAGVMQNPRHLVRRRGQEARLRCSPMKGHSHVYWYRQLPEEGLKFMVYLQKENIIDESGMPKERFSAEFPKEGPSILRIQQVVRGDSAAYFCASSPSRGTGNTIYFGEGSWLTVV.

This clone was observed a few times. The V gene is TRBV5-1, the J gene TRBJ2-7, with D possibly matching TRBD2 (6 bases). Germline V gene data show CDR1 as SGHRS and CDR2 as YFSETQ. The CDR3 runs 15 residues. Trimming took 4 bases from V and 0 from J, leaving 14 bases between them. CDR3 nucleotides: TGCGCCAGCAGCCGAAGCGGGCGGGGCTCCTACGAGCAGTACTTC. This gives the protein CASSRSGRGSYEQYF. The full variable domain, in which reference TRBV5-1 and TRBJ2-7 provide the parts outside the CDR3, is KAGVTQTPRYLIKTRGQQVTLSCSPISGHRSVSWYQQTPGQGLQFLFEYFSETQRNKGNFPGRFSGRQFSNSRSEMNVSTLELGDSALYLCASSRSGRGSYEQYFGPGTRLTVT.

The chain has TRBV18 and TRBJ1-2, with TRBD1 matching 8 bases. Germline loops: CDR1 KGHSH, CDR2 LQKENI. The CDR3 has 15 amino acids. V lost 3 bases to trimming and J lost 2 bases; unmatched junction nucleotides: 5. The CDR3 region is CASSPAGTGNYGYTF. Here the CDR3 DNA reads TGTGCCAGCTCACCCGCCGGGACAGGAAACTATGGCTACACCTTC. Looking up the rest from reference TRBV18 and TRBJ1-2 gives the full variable domain: NAGVMQNPRHLVRRRGQEARLRCSPMKGHSHVYWYRQLPEEGLKFMVYLQKENIIDESGMPKERFSAEFPKEGPSILRIQQVVRGDSAAYFCASSPAGTGNYGYTFGSGTRLTVV.

The chain is built from TRBV6-5 and TRBJ2-2; 12 nucleotides match TRBD2. CDR3 length: 15 amino acids. Trimming at V came to 7 bases and at J to 3 bases, leaving 3 bases not matched to a gene. In germline, CDR1 is MNHEY, CDR2 SVGAGI. CDR3 DNA sequence: TGTGCCAGCACCGGACTAGCGGGATACACCGGGGAGCTGTTTTTT. This sequence encodes CASTGLAGYTGELFF.

This clone appeared a few times. In the same sample, other DNA sequences code for this CDR3. The V gene is TRBV10-3, the J gene TRBJ1-3; D might be TRBD1 (5 bases). This CDR3 is built from 13 residues. V lost 6 bases, J lost 0 bases, and 6 bases lay in between. CDR1 and CDR2 (germline): ENHRY, SYGVKD. In DNA, the CDR3 is TGTGCCATCAGGGACACCTCTGGAAACACCATATATTTT. This encodes CAIRDTSGNTIYF.

V is TRBV6-4 and J is TRBJ1-6; 8 bases line up with TRBD1. CDR3 size: 15 residues. CDR1 is MRHNA and CDR2 is SNTAGT in the germline V gene. With 6 bases clipped from V and 10 bases from J, the junction kept 11 bases outside the gene matches. As DNA, the CDR3 is TGTGCCAGCAGCGCAAGTCCCGGGACAGGATCACCCCTCCACTTT. Translated, it gives CASSASPGTGSPLHF.